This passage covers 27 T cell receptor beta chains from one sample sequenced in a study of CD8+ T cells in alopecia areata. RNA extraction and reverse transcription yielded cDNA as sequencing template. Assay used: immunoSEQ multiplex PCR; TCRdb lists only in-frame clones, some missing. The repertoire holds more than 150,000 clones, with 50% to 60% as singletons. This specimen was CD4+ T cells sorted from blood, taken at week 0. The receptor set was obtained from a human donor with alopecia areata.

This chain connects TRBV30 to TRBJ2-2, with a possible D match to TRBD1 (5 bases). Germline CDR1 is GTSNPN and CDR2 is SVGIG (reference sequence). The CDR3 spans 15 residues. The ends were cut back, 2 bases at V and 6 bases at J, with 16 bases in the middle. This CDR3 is CAWSWGPGKPGELFF. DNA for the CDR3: TGTGCCTGGAGTTGGGGTCCAGGGAAGCCCGGGGAGCTGTTTTTT.

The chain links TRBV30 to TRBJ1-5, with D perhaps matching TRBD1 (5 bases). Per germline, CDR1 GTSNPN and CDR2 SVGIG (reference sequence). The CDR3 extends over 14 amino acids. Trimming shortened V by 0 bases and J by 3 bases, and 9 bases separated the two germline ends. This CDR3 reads CAWSVLGLNQPQHF. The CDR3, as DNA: TGTGCCTGGAGTGTACTGGGGCTCAATCAGCCCCAGCATTTT. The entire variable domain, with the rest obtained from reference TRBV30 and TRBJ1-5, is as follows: SQTIHQWPATLVQPVGSPLSLECTVEGTSNPNLYWYRQAAGRGLQLLFYSVGIGQISSEVPQNLSASRPQDRQFILSSKKLLLSDSGFYLCAWSVLGLNQPQHFGDGTRLSIL.

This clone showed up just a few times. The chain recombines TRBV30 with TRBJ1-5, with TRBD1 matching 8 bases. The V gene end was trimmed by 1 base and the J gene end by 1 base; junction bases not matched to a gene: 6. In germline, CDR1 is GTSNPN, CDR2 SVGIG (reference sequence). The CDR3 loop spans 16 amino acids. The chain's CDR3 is CAWSGDRGGSNQPQHF. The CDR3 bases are TGTGCCTGGAGTGGAGACAGGGGCGGCAGCAATCAGCCCCAGCATTTT.

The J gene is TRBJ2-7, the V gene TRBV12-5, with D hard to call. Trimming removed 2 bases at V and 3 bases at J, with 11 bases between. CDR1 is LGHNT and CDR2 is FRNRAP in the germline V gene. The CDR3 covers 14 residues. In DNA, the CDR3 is TGTGCTAGTGGTTTGTGGGGTTATAACTACGAGCAGTACTTC. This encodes CASGLWGYNYEQYF.

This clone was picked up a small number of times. The CDR3 DNA is TGTGCCAGCAGCTCCCCGGCGGGCTCCTACAATGAGCAGTTCTTC. Translated, it gives CASSSPAGSYNEQFF. The V and J genes are TRBV7-9 and TRBJ2-1; D may be TRBD2 (5 bases). The CDR3 covers 15 residues. The germline V gene has CDR1 SEHNR and CDR2 FQNEAQ (reference sequence). V was cut by 4 bases and J by 0 bases, with 10 bases left in between.

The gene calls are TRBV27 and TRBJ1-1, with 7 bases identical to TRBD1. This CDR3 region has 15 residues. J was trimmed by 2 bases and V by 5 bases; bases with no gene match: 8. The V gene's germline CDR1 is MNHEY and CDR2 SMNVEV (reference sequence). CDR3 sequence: CASSPQGGINTEAFF. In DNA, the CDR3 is TGTGCCAGCAGTCCGCAGGGGGGGATCAACACTGAAGCTTTCTTT.

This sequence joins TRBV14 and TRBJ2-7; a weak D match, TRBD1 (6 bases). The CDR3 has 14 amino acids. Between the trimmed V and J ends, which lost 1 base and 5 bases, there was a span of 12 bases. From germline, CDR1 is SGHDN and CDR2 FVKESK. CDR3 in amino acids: CASSQGWQGNEQYF. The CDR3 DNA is TGTGCCAGCAGCCAAGGATGGCAGGGGAACGAGCAGTACTTC.

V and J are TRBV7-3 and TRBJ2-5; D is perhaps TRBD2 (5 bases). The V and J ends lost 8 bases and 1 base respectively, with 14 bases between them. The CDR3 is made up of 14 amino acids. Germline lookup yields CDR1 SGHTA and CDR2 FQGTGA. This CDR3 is CASSPAGRQETQYF. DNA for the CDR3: TGTGCCAGCTCCCCGGCGGGTCGCCAAGAGACCCAGTACTTC.

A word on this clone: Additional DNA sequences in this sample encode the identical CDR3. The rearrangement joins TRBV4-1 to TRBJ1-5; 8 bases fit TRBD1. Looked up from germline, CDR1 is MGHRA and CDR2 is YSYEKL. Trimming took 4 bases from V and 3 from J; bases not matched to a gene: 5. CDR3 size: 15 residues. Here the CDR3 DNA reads TGCGCCAGCAGCCTGTCAGGGGGCCCCAATCAGCCCCAGCATTTT. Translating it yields CASSLSGGPNQPQHF.

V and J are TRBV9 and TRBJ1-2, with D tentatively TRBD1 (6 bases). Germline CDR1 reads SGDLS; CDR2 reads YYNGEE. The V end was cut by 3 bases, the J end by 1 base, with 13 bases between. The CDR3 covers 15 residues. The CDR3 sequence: CASSGGQTSNYGYTF. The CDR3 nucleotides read TGTGCCAGCAGCGGAGGACAGACTAGTAACTATGGCTACACCTTC.

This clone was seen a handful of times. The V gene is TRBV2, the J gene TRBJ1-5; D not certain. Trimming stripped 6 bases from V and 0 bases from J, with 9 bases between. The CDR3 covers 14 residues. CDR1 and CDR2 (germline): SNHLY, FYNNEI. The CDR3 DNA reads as TGTGCCAGCAGACTTGGACCTAGCAATCAGCCCCAGCATTTT. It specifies CASRLGPSNQPQHF.

For the CDR3, the DNA is TGTGCCAGCAGCTTAGGCGTTAAGTTTCCGAAACTGTTTTTT. Translating gives CASSLGVKFPKLFF. The V and J genes are TRBV7-9 and TRBJ1-4; D is unclear. The V gene's germline CDR1 is SEHNR and CDR2 FQNEAQ (reference sequence). The length of the CDR3 is 14 residues. The V end was cut by 1 base, the J end by 11 bases, with 14 bases between.

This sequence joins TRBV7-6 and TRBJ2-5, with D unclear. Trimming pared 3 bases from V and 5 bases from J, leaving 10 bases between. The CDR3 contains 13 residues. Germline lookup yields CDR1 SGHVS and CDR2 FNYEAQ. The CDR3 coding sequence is TGTGCCAGCAGCTTTGGACGGTTGGAGACCCAGTACTTC. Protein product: CASSFGRLETQYF.

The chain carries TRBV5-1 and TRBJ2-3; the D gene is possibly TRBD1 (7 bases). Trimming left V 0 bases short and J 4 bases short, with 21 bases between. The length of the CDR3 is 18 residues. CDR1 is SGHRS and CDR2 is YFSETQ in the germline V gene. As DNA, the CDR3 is TGCGCCAGCAGCTTGGGGTCCACCTCGGCAGGGGGGTCAGATACGCAGTATTTT. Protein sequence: CASSLGSTSAGGSDTQYF.

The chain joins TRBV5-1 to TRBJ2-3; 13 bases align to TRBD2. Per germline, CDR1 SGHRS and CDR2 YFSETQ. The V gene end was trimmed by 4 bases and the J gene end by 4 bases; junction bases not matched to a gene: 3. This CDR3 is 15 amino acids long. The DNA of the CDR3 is TGCGCCAGCAGCCCTACTAGCGGGGGGGCAGATACGCAGTATTTT. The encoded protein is CASSPTSGGADTQYF. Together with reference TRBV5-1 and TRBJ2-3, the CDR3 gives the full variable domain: KAGVTQTPRYLIKTRGQQVTLSCSPISGHRSVSWYQQTPGQGLQFLFEYFSETQRNKGNFPGRFSGRQFSNSRSEMNVSTLELGDSALYLCASSPTSGGADTQYFGPGTRLTVL.

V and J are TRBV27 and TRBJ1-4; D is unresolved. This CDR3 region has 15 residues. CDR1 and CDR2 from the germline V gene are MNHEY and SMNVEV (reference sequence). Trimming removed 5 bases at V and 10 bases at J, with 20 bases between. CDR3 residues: CASSNNLRAKLKLFF. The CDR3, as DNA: TGTGCCAGCAGTAACAATTTGCGGGCAAAGCTAAAACTGTTTTTT.

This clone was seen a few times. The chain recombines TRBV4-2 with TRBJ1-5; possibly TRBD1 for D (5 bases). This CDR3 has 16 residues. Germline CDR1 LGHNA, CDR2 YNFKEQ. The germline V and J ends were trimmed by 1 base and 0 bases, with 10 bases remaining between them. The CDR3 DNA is TGTGCCAGCAGCCAAGGGGGAACAGGTAGCAATCAGCCCCAGCATTTT. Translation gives CASSQGGTGSNQPQHF.

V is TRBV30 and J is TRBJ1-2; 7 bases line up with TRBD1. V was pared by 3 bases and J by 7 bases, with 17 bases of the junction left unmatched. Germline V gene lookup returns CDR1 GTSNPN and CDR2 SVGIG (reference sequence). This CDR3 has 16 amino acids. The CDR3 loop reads CAWRATGVGNSGGYTF. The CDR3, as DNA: TGTGCCTGGAGAGCCACAGGGGTCGGGAATTCCGGTGGCTACACCTTC. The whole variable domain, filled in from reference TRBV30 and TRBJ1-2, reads SQTIHQWPATLVQPVGSPLSLECTVEGTSNPNLYWYRQAAGRGLQLLFYSVGIGQISSEVPQNLSASRPQDRQFILSSKKLLLSDSGFYLCAWRATGVGNSGGYTFGSGTRLTVV.

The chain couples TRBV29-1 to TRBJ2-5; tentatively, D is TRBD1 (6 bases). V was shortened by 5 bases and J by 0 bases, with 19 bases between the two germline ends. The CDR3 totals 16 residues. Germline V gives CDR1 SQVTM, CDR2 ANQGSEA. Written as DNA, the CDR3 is TGCAGCGTTCACGGCTGGGGACACCATTACCAAGAGACCCAGTACTTC. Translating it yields CSVHGWGHHYQETQYF.

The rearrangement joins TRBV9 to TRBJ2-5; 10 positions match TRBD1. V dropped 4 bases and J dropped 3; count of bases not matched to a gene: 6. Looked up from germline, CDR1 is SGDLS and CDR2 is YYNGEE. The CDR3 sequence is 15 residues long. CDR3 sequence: CASSHTGTGEETQYF. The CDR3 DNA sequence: TGTGCCAGCAGCCACACCGGGACAGGGGAAGAGACCCAGTACTTC. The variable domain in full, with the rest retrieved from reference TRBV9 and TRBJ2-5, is DSGVTQTPKHLITATGQRVTLRCSPRSGDLSVYWYQQSLDQGLQFLIQYYNGEERAKGNILERFSAQQFPDLHSELNLSSLELGDSALYFCASSHTGTGEETQYFGPGTRLLVL.

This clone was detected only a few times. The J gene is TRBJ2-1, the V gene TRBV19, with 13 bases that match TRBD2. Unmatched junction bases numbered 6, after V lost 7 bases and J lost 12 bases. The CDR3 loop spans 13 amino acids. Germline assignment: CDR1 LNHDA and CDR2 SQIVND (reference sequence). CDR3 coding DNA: TGTGCCAGTACCAACAGACTAGCGGGGGGGCAGTTCTTC. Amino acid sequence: CASTNRLAGGQFF.

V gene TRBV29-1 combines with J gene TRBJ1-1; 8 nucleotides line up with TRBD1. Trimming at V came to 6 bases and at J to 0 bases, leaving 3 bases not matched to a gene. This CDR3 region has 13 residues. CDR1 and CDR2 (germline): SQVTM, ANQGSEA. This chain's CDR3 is CSVGQGVNTEAFF. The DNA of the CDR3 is TGCAGCGTCGGACAGGGCGTGAACACTGAAGCTTTCTTT.

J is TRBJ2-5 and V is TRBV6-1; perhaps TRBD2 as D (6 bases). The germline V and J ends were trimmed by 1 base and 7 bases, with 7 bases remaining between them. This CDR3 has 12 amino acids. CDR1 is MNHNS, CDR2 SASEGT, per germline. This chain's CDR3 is CASSEVGGTQYF. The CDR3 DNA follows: TGTGCCAGCAGTGAAGTGGGGGGGACCCAGTACTTC.

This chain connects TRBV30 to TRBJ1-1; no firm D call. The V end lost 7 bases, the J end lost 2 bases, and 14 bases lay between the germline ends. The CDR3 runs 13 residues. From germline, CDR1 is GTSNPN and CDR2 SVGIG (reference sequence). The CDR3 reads CASSKGPNTEAFF. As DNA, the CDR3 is TGTGCCTCCTCAAAAGGTCCAAACACTGAAGCTTTCTTT.

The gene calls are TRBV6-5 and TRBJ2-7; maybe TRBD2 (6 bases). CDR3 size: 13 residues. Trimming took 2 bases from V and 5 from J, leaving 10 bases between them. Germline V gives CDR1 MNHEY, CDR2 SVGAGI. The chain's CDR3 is CASSYTGVHEQYF. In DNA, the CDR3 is TGTGCCAGCAGTTACACGGGGGTCCACGAGCAGTACTTC.

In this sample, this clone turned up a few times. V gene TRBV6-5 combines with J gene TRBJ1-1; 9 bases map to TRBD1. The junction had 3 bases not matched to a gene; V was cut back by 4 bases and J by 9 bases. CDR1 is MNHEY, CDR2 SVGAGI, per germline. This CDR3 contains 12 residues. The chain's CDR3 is CASSWGQGKAFF. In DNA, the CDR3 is TGTGCCAGCAGTTGGGGACAGGGAAAAGCTTTCTTT.

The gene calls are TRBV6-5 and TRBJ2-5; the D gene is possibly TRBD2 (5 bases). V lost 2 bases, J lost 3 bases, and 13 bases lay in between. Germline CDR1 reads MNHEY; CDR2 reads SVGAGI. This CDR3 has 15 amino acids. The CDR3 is CASSYGEGSKETQYF. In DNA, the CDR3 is TGTGCCAGCAGTTACGGAGAGGGAAGCAAAGAGACCCAGTACTTC.